The 9 T cell receptor beta chains below were found in one sample sequenced in a study of blood T cells in healthy people across ages. The authors ran a second PCR of 7 to 11 cycles using a sample-barcoded 5' primer and a J-beta primer mix. TCRdb called the 5' RACE reads again in MiXCR, with one record for every CDR3 protein. The table lists hundreds of thousands of distinct CDR3 sequences, 45% to 65% of them singletons. Sequences were obtained from blood. All receptors derive from a man aged 55 to 70 in good health.

At least ten counts were recorded for this clonotype. The V gene is TRBV20-1, the J gene TRBJ2-3; D call uncertain. The CDR3 length is 14 residues. Trimming stripped 4 bases from V and 4 bases from J, with 15 bases between. In germline, CDR1 is DFQATT, CDR2 SNEGSKA (reference sequence). The DNA for the CDR3 is TGCAGTGCTATCTTCCGAAAAGGCGCAGATACGCAGTATTTT. As protein: CSAIFRKGADTQYF.

The chain has TRBV7-2 and TRBJ2-1; possibly TRBD2 for D (5 bases). V dropped 6 bases and J dropped 13 bases, with 22 bases sitting between them. Germline V gene data show CDR1 as SGHTA and CDR2 as FQGNSA. The CDR3 has 14 residues. CDR3 in amino acids: CASSFGLAQETQFF. Written as DNA, the CDR3 is TGTGCCAGCAGTTTTGGACTGGCACAAGAGACCCAGTTCTTC. The full variable domain, with the rest looked up from reference TRBV7-2 and TRBJ2-1, is GAGVSQSPSNKVTEKGKDVELRCDPISGHTALYWYRQSLGQGLEFLIYFQGNSAPDKSGLPSDRFSAERTGGSVSTLTIQRTQQEDSAVYLCASSFGLAQETQFFGPGTRLTVL.

This sequence joins TRBV6-5 and TRBJ2-5; TRBD2 matches at 12 bases. V lost 4 bases to trimming and J lost 11 bases; unmatched junction nucleotides: 14. The CDR3 consists of 16 residues. The germline V gene has CDR1 MNHEY and CDR2 SVGAGI. The chain's CDR3 is CASSSRTSGDRREQYF. The CDR3 DNA sequence: TGTGCCAGCAGTTCCAGGACTAGCGGGGATCGGCGGGAGCAGTACTTC.

The CDR3 spells CASTSGQGVSPLHF. In nucleotides, the CDR3 is TGTGCCAGCACCTCGGGACAGGGGGTTTCACCCCTCCACTTT. The J gene is TRBJ1-6, the V gene TRBV12-3 or TRBV12-4; 11 bases are shared with TRBD1. V was clipped by 7 bases and J by 9 bases; unmatched bases: 5. CDR3 length: 14 residues.

The chain uses TRBV10-2 and TRBJ2-5; D tentatively reads TRBD1 or TRBD2 (6 bases each). Germline loops: CDR1 WSHSY, CDR2 SAAADI. The germline V and J ends were trimmed by 7 bases and 13 bases, with 22 bases remaining between them. The CDR3 totals 13 residues. The CDR3 loop is CASMRGTPYELYF. For the CDR3, the DNA is TGCGCCAGCATGAGGGGGACTCCCTACGAGCTGTACTTC.

The chain combines TRBV4-1 with TRBJ2-3; TRBD2 matches at 9 bases. Trimming took 1 base from V and 2 from J; bases not matched to a gene: 10. Germline CDR1 MGHRA, CDR2 YSYEKL. This CDR3 is built from 18 residues. CDR3 nucleotides: TGCGCCAGCAGCCAAGGAGCGGCTAGCGGGGTGGACACAGATACGCAGTATTTT. Its translation: CASSQGAASGVDTDTQYF.

Worth noting for this clonotype: A much more abundant neighbour one base away suggests this may be a read error. The genes are TRBV10-3 and TRBJ1-1; 7 bases map to TRBD1. With 3 bases clipped from V and 5 bases from J, the junction kept 15 bases outside the gene matches. From germline, CDR1 is ENHRY and CDR2 SYGVKD. The length of the CDR3 is 17 residues. The CDR3 nucleotides are TGTGCCATCAGTGACCCCACCCTGACAGGGTGTGGGACTGAAGCTTTCTTT. Translating gives CAISDPTLTGCGTEAFF.

The chain links TRBV6-5 to TRBJ2-7, with D possibly being TRBD2 (6 bases). The V end was cut by 8 bases, the J end by 2 bases, with 10 bases between. In germline, CDR1 is MNHEY, CDR2 SVGAGI. The CDR3 is 12 residues long. The CDR3 loop is CASGDSTYEQYF. The CDR3 DNA sequence: TGTGCCAGCGGGGACTCCACCTACGAGCAGTACTTC.

This clonotype was recorded a few times. J is TRBJ2-7 and V is TRBV20-1, with 9 nucleotides matching TRBD1. With 3 bases clipped from V and 6 bases from J, the junction kept 12 bases outside the gene matches. The germline CDR1 and CDR2 sequences are DFQATT and SNEGSKA (reference sequence). The CDR3 consists of 15 residues. The CDR3: CSARGRGTGLFEQYF. The DNA of the CDR3 is TGCAGTGCTAGGGGTCGCGGGACAGGGTTATTCGAGCAGTACTTC.